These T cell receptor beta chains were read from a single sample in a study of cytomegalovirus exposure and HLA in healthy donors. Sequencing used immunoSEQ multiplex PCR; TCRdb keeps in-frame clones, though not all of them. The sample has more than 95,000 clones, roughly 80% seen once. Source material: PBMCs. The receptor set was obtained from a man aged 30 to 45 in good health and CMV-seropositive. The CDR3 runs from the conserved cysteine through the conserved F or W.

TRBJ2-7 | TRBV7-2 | CASGSPDRASYEQYF
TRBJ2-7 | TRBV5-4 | CASSPTGGAYEQYF
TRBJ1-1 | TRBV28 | CASSSHSLNTEAFF
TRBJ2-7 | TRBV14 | CASSQGLSRPTEQYF
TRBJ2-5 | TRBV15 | CATSRDPAPQETQYF
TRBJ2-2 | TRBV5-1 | CASSLAGRKAGGGELFF
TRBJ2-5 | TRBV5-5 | CASSFDWGEETQYF
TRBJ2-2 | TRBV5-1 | CASSFDSHTGELFF
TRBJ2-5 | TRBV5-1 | CASSLGQGGFQETQYF
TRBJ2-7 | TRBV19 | CASSDRTNHEQYF
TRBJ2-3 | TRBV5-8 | CASSPGWAGGPIDTQYF
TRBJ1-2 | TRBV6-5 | CASGDRENYGYTF
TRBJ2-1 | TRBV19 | CASSYSSSYNEQFF
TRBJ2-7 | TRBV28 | CASSSGLAGNPYEQYF
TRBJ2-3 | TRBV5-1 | CASSLEGGLRGDTQYF
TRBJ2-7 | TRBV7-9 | CASSSSLTGGAKQYF
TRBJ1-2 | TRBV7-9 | CASSLGQGTYGYTF
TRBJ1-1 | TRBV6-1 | CASRDRQGDTEAFF
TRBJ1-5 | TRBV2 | CASREDRGDQPQHF
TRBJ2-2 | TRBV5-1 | CASSHRGQVDTGELFF
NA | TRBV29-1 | CSVEADRAYEQYF
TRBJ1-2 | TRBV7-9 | CASSPPQEGNYGYTF
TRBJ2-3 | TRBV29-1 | CSVEDGGDTQYF
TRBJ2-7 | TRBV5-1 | CASSLTSGSYGQYF